The 21 T cell receptor beta chains reported below all come from one sample, sequenced in a study of vaccination and CD4 T cells after COVID-19. Time point in this sample: late sampling 161 to 241 days after vaccination in three convalescent patients. Treatment defined: approximately nine-day PBMC culture with coronavirus spike peptide pools or control peptides (ViraFEST assay). No cognate antigen is known for these TCRs. Sequencing of cultured CD4+ T cell DNA used the Oncomine TCR Beta short-read assay. One entry per CDR3 protein results from TCRdb running MiXCR on the PCR reads. The table lists 20,000 to 25,000 distinct CDR3 sequences, about a third of them singletons. The source was CD4+ T cells from blood, cultured in vitro, collected about 7 months after SARS-CoV-2 vaccination. The source is a human donor who had recovered from COVID-19.

The chain uses TRBV27 and TRBJ2-1; TRBD2 matches 8 bases. The CDR3 sequence is 18 residues long. The V and J ends lost 5 bases and 4 bases, in that order; junction bases with no gene match: 16. The germline gives CDR1 MNHEY, CDR2 SMNVEV (reference sequence). The CDR3 bases are TGTGCCAGCAGTCTCCAAGTCGTAAGCGGGAGATCTTACAATGAGCAGTTCTTC. Translated, it gives CASSLQVVSGRSYNEQFF.

In its sample, this clonotype was seen a few times. This chain uses TRBV15 with TRBJ1-1; 7 bases are a match to TRBD1. V lost 0 bases and J lost 10; bases outside the gene matches: 8. The CDR3 covers 14 residues. Germline CDR1 reads LNHNV; CDR2 reads YYDKDF (reference sequence). CDR3 nucleotide sequence: TGTGCCACCAGCAGAGAGAGGGGGCGGATTGGAGCTTTCTTT. Translated: CATSRERGRIGAFF.

This clonotype came up a few times. The V and J genes are TRBV6-1 and TRBJ2-7; 11 nucleotides agree with TRBD2. The J segment lost 3 bases and the V segment lost 6 bases, leaving 7 bases of the junction unmatched. Germline assignment: CDR1 MNHNS and CDR2 SASEGT. CDR3 length: 15 residues. DNA of the CDR3: TGTGCCAGCAGCGAGGGACTAGCGGAAAACTACGAGCAGTACTTC. Amino acid sequence: CASSEGLAENYEQYF.

The chain uses TRBV28 and TRBJ2-3; TRBD1 agrees at 9 bases. The length of the CDR3 is 14 residues. V lost 5 bases and J lost 3; bases outside the gene matches: 3. Germline V gives CDR1 MDHEN, CDR2 SYDVKM. CDR3 coding DNA: TGTGCCAGCAGTGGGACAGGGTTGACAGATACGCAGTATTTT. Translation gives CASSGTGLTDTQYF.

This clonotype has just a few counts. The chain has TRBV28 and TRBJ1-5; the match to TRBD1 covers 8 bases. V was clipped by 5 bases and J by 2 bases; unmatched bases: 8. CDR3 size: 16 residues. Per germline, CDR1 MDHEN and CDR2 SYDVKM. This chain's CDR3 is CASSTHGTGGNQPQHF. The CDR3 region has the DNA TGTGCCAGCAGTACGCACGGGACAGGCGGCAATCAGCCCCAGCATTTT.

The chain employs TRBV20-1 and TRBJ2-5; D might be TRBD1 (5 bases). Germline V gene lookup returns CDR1 DFQATT and CDR2 SNEGSKA (reference sequence). The CDR3 sequence is 14 residues long. V was shortened by 1 base and J by 0 bases, with 9 bases between the two germline ends. The CDR3: CSARGRQYQETQYF. The CDR3 DNA reads TGCAGTGCTAGAGGCCGACAGTACCAAGAGACCCAGTACTTC.

The chain is built from TRBV5-4 and TRBJ2-7; D is unclear. The V end was cut by 4 bases, the J end by 2 bases, with 16 bases between. The germline V gene has CDR1 SGHNT and CDR2 YYREEE (reference sequence). This CDR3 region has 15 residues. The CDR3 reads CASSPSGGRAYEQYF. CDR3 DNA sequence: TGTGCCAGCAGCCCATCCGGTGGCAGAGCCTACGAGCAGTACTTC.

The sample holds one count of this clonotype. The rearrangement uses TRBV6-1 and TRBJ2-7; 9 bases map to TRBD1. J was trimmed by 0 bases and V by 6 bases; bases with no gene match: 6. CDR3 length: 15 residues. Per germline, CDR1 MNHNS and CDR2 SASEGT. The CDR3 spells CASRRDRALSYEQYF. The CDR3 DNA follows: TGTGCCAGCAGACGGGACAGGGCCCTCTCCTACGAGCAGTACTTC.

The V gene is TRBV28, the J gene TRBJ2-1, with 12 bases matching TRBD2. Germline trimming cut 2 bases from V and 4 bases from J; bases unmatched to any gene: 3. Germline lookup yields CDR1 MDHEN and CDR2 SYDVKM. This CDR3 is built from 16 residues. This CDR3 reads CASSLRGLAGYNEQFF. The CDR3 DNA reads as TGTGCCAGCAGTTTAAGAGGACTAGCGGGGTACAATGAGCAGTTCTTC.

This clonotype was recorded a few times. The genes are TRBV15 and TRBJ2-7; 9 positions match TRBD2. Germline trimming cut 4 bases from V and 0 bases from J; bases unmatched to any gene: 4. The CDR3 sequence is 15 residues long. Germline values: CDR1 LNHNV, CDR2 YYDKDF (reference sequence). The CDR3 DNA reads as TGTGCCACCAGCATGGCGGGAGGGAGCTCCTACGAGCAGTACTTC. Residues: CATSMAGGSSYEQYF.

The gene calls are TRBV27 and TRBJ2-7, with 7 bases aligning to TRBD2. The junction had 7 bases not matched to a gene; V was cut back by 6 bases and J by 2 bases. CDR3 length: 14 residues. Germline CDR1 MNHEY, CDR2 SMNVEV (reference sequence). CDR3 amino acids: CASRKDLAAYEQYF. The CDR3 DNA is TGTGCCAGCAGAAAGGATCTAGCGGCCTACGAGCAGTACTTC.

The rearrangement uses TRBV20-1 and TRBJ2-5; D is perhaps TRBD1 or TRBD2 (5 bases each). The CDR3 extends over 18 amino acids. Germline V gene data show CDR1 as DFQATT and CDR2 as SNEGSKA (reference sequence). Trimming removed 1 base at V and 4 bases at J, with 25 bases between. The CDR3 coding sequence is TGCAGTGCTAGAGGCTACAGGTGGGCCCCGGGACCACGAGAGACCCAGTACTTC. As protein: CSARGYRWAPGPRETQYF.

V usage is TRBV5-4 and J usage is TRBJ2-1, with 9 positions matching TRBD2. The CDR3 runs to 17 residues. V dropped 4 bases and J dropped 3; count of bases not matched to a gene: 11. Per germline, CDR1 SGHNT and CDR2 YYREEE (reference sequence). The CDR3 here is CASSRSISGSGYNEQFF. The CDR3 coding sequence is TGTGCCAGCAGCCGGTCGATTAGCGGGAGTGGCTACAATGAGCAGTTCTTC.

This clonotype was counted between two and nine times. V and J are TRBV7-2 and TRBJ2-1; 10 bases are shared with TRBD1. This CDR3 spans 15 amino acids. The trim removed 4 bases at V and 4 bases at J, leaving 4 bases unmatched. Germline V gene lookup returns CDR1 SGHTA and CDR2 FQGNSA. CDR3 nucleotide sequence: TGTGCCAGCAGCTCATGGACAGGGGGATACAATGAGCAGTTCTTC. Amino acids: CASSSWTGGYNEQFF.

By sample fraction, this clonotype is hyperexpanded. The rearrangement joins TRBV20-1 to TRBJ2-1; TRBD2 agrees at 11 bases. The CDR3 covers 12 residues. The germline CDR1 and CDR2 sequences are DFQATT and SNEGSKA (reference sequence). CDR3 sequence (DNA): TGCAGGGGACTAGCGGATTACAATGAGCAGTTCTTC. This encodes CRGLADYNEQFF.

This clonotype was observed a handful of times. CDR3 in DNA: TGCAGTGCTAGAGATCCGGCAGCCTACGAGCAGTACTTC. Amino acids: CSARDPAAYEQYF. V and J are TRBV20-1 and TRBJ2-7, with D uncertain. Trimming removed 0 bases from V and 2 bases from J, with 8 bases in between. The CDR3 length is 13 residues. CDR1 DFQATT and CDR2 SNEGSKA come from the germline V gene (reference sequence).

The gene calls are TRBV18 and TRBJ1-2; D unresolved. The CDR3 loop spans 11 amino acids. In germline, CDR1 is KGHSH, CDR2 LQKENI. Trimming shortened V by 4 bases and J by 8 bases, and 8 bases separated the two germline ends. The CDR3 loop is CASSLAEGYTF. The CDR3 bases are TGTGCCAGCTCACTAGCCGAAGGCTACACCTTC. The entire variable domain, with the rest obtained from reference TRBV18 and TRBJ1-2, is as follows: NAGVMQNPRHLVRRRGQEARLRCSPMKGHSHVYWYRQLPEEGLKFMVYLQKENIIDESGMPKERFSAEFPKEGPSILRIQQVVRGDSAAYFCASSLAEGYTFGSGTRLTVV.

The table lists this clonotype with a few counts. This chain joins TRBV20-1 and TRBJ2-4; the match to TRBD2 covers 13 bases. Per the germline V gene, CDR1 is DFQATT and CDR2 is SNEGSKA (reference sequence). CDR3 size: 17 residues. V shed 6 bases and J 0 bases; nucleotides not matched to a gene: 8. CDR3 sequence (DNA): TGCAGTGCGCACGGGACTAGCGGGACGATAGCCAAAAACATTCAGTACTTC. Translating gives CSAHGTSGTIAKNIQYF.

This clonotype has just one count. The V call is TRBV6-1, the J call TRBJ1-1; D is unresolved. Germline V gene sequence: CDR1 MNHNS, CDR2 SASEGT. Trimming cost V 5 bases and J 0 bases, with 13 bases left between them. The CDR3 length is 15 residues. CDR3 nucleotide sequence: TGTGCCAGCAGTACCCCGGGGAGATTGAACACTGAAGCTTTCTTT. Its translation is CASSTPGRLNTEAFF.

About this clonotype: Germline is not matched at one junction end, which may reflect a read error. This sequence joins TRBV28 and TRBJ1-2; 9 nucleotides agree with TRBD1. This CDR3 spans 15 amino acids. CDR1 is MDHEN and CDR2 is SYDVKM in the germline V gene. CDR3 protein: CVSRYTGQGRYGYTF. The CDR3 DNA follows: TGTGTCAGCAGGTACACGGGACAGGGACGCTATGGCTACACCTTC.

There are a few counts of this clonotype. The chain combines TRBV7-2 with TRBJ2-7, with 7 nucleotides matching TRBD1. Looked up from germline, CDR1 is SGHTA and CDR2 is FQGNSA. V lost 4 bases to trimming and J lost 3 bases; unmatched junction nucleotides: 3. The CDR3 has 13 residues. This CDR3 reads CASSSNRGYEQYF. CDR3 bases: TGTGCCAGCAGCTCCAACAGGGGCTACGAGCAGTACTTC. Complete variable domain (other parts from reference TRBV7-2 and TRBJ2-7): GAGVSQSPSNKVTEKGKDVELRCDPISGHTALYWYRQSLGQGLEFLIYFQGNSAPDKSGLPSDRFSAERTGGSVSTLTIQRTQQEDSAVYLCASSSNRGYEQYFGPGTRLTVT.